The clone carrying this T cell receptor beta chain was picked up a small number of times. Its antigen remains unidentified. This record belongs to a study of T cells in localized non-small cell lung cancer. Germline V CDR1 and CDR2: SGHRS, YFSETQ. CDR3 length: 14 amino acids. Deletions cut 2 bases from V and 3 bases from J, with 11 bases between. Broader study findings: Uninvolved adjacent lung showed higher T cell clonality than tumor. A raised T cell density in blood coincided with lengthier overall survival.

Sequenced by immunoSEQ multiplex PCR; TCRdb stores in-frame clones only, minus some. The sample lists roughly 17,000 clones, around 89% occurring once. The chain joins TRBV5-1 to TRBJ1-1; D gene uncertain. The origin of this receptor is a male donor aged 60 or over with stage II squamous cell lung carcinoma. The input for sequencing was peripheral blood, taken before any cancer treatment. For the CDR3, the DNA is TGCGCCAGCAGCTTACTAGGCGGTTACACTGAAGCTTTCTTT. Protein product: CASSLLGGYTEAFF. Using reference TRBV5-1 and TRBJ1-1 for the parts outside the CDR3, the full variable domain is KAGVTQTPRYLIKTRGQQVTLSCSPISGHRSVSWYQQTPGQGLQFLFEYFSETQRNKGNFPGRFSGRQFSNSRSEMNVSTLELGDSALYLCASSLLGGYTEAFFGQGTRLTVV.